This TCR beta chain was sequenced in a study of OX40 agonist ivuxolimab in advanced cancers. As for the study more broadly: Ivuxolimab, which targeted the costimulatory receptor OX40 (CD134), was an agonistic, fully human IgG2 monoclonal antibody. The dose-escalation cohort was about 83% male with a mean age of roughly 60 years, ranging from roughly 20 to 80. Partial responses occurred in three dose-escalation patients: two with cutaneous melanoma and one with hepatocellular carcinoma. Patients were allowed to have had prior anti-PD-1, anti-PD-L1 or anti-CTLA-4 therapy, and roughly two fifths of the dose-escalation patients had been treated with checkpoint inhibitors. Among the 52 dose-escalation patients, around 19 had hepatocellular carcinoma, around 15 melanoma, 9 renal cell carcinoma and 9 head and neck cancer. The monotherapy dose-escalation portion (N ≈ 56 patients) of the phase I ivuxolimab trial is reported in the paper. The point of sequencing TCRbeta in the periphery was to test whether ivuxolimab changed TCR sequence diversity and drove clonal T-cell expansion. Intravenous ivuxolimab was administered to patients every 2 weeks at six dose levels: 0.01, 0.1, 0.3, 1.5, 3 and 10 mg/kg. Points the paper makes about the study in general: After ivuxolimab, more expanded clones were found on average in CD8+ T cells than in CD4+ T cells. Low levels of normalized T-cell clonal expansion were also shown by some nonresponding patients. At doses of 0.1 to 3.0 mg/kg, clonal expansion of both CD4+ and CD8+ T cells in blood was seen between baseline and week 6. The antigen specificity of the clonally expanded peripheral T cells was not determined. In the 0.1-3.0 mg/kg groups, partial responders had among the lowest normalized peripheral clonal expansion, particularly in CD8+ T cells.

Patients with autoimmune disease history or receiving systemic immunosuppression were excluded from the trial. Peripheral blood for TCR sequencing was collected from all dose cohorts at baseline, on cycle 4 day 1, and on cycle 7 day 1. The samples were drawn from a first-in-human, open-label, multicenter phase I dose-escalation trial of ivuxolimab. Adults with locally advanced or metastatic melanoma, renal cell, hepatocellular, or head and neck squamous cell carcinoma were enrolled in the trial. Before TCR sequencing, CD4+ T cells and CD8+ T cells from peripheral blood were sorted into separate populations. Genomic DNA was isolated from the sorted cells so that the TCRbeta CDR3 region could be sequenced. The immunoSEQ Assay was used for sequencing of TCRbeta CDR3 regions. In its TCRdb copy, this immuneACCESS table keeps in-frame sequences only and misses some clones. Where compared with another copy, unresolved V genes explain less than half of these, and the others have no known cause. Across this sample there are around 67,000 clones, with approximately 89% seen only once. Around 2.2% of the sample belongs to the ten largest clones.

As regards this clone: Its antigen has not been determined. Base-call qualities are not available, and no considerably larger clone is one nucleotide away.

The material sequenced was CD4+ or CD8+ T cells sorted from blood, taken in a trial of the OX40 agonist ivuxolimab. The TCR sequence derives from an adult with an advanced solid tumor such as melanoma, head and neck, liver or kidney cancer.

The CDR3 reads CASSQRAGRSNEQFF. The nucleotides are TGTGCCAGCAGCCAGAGGGCAGGGAGGAGCAATGAGCAGTTCTTC. The rearranged chain carries TRBV11-3 and TRBJ2-1; TRBD2 is a weak D gene call, 6 bases matching. CDR3 length: 15 amino acids, cysteine to phenylalanine. The sequence is cut down to CDR3 DNA, 45 bases in frame from base 1. As encoded in the germline V gene, CDR1 is SGHNT while CDR2 is YENEEA. V and J lose 5 bases and 6 bases, and a span of 17 bases separates them.